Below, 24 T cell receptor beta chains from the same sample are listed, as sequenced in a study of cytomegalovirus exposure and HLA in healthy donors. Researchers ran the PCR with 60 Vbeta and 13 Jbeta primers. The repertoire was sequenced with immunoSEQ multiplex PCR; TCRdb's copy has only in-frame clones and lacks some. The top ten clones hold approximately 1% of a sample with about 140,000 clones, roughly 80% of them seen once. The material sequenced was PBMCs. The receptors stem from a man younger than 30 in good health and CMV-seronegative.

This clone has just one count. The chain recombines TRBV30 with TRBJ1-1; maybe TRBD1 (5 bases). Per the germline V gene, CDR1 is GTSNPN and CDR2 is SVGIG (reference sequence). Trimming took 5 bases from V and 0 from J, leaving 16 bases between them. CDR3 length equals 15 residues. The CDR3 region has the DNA TGTGCCTGGCTCCGTTTAAGGGGAATGAACACTGAAGCTTTCTTT. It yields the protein CAWLRLRGMNTEAFF.

Written as DNA, the CDR3 is TGCGCCAGCAGCCCGGATTTAGGACTTGTTTCCTACGAGCAGTACTTC. Translation gives CASSPDLGLVSYEQYF. V and J are TRBV5-1 and TRBJ2-7; maybe TRBD2 (5 bases). Deletions cut 4 bases from V and 1 base from J, with 18 bases between. CDR3 length equals 16 residues. Germline lookup yields CDR1 SGHRS and CDR2 YFSETQ.

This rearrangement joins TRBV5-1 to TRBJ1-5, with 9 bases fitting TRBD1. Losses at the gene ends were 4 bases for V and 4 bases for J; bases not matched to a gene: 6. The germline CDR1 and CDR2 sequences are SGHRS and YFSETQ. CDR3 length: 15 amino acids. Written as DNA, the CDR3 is TGCGCCAGCAGCGCGGGACAGGGACCAAATCAGCCCCAGCATTTT. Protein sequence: CASSAGQGPNQPQHF.

CDR3 coding DNA: TGTGCCACCGGGGACAGCTCCTACGAGCAGTACTTC. This codes for CATGDSSYEQYF. The chain recombines TRBV6-6 with TRBJ2-5, with TRBD1 matching over 7 bases. Near its end, the DNA agrees better with TRBJ2-7, so the J call may be wrong. Germline V CDR1 and CDR2: MNHNY, SVGAGI (reference sequence). This CDR3 spans 12 amino acids.

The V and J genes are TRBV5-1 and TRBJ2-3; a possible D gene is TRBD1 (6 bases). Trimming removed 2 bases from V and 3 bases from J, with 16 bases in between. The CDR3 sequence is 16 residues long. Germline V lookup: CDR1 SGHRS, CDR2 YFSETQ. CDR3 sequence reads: CASSLNRARGTDTQYF. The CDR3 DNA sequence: TGCGCCAGCAGCTTAAACAGGGCGAGGGGTACAGATACGCAGTATTTT.

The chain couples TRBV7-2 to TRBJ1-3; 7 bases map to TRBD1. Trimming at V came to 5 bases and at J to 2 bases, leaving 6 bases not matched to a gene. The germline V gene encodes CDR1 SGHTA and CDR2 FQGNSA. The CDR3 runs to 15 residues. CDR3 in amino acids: CASSLGTVAGNTIYF. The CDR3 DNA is TGTGCCAGCAGCCTTGGGACAGTTGCTGGAAACACCATATATTTT. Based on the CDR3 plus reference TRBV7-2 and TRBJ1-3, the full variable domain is GAGVSQSPSNKVTEKGKDVELRCDPISGHTALYWYRQSLGQGLEFLIYFQGNSAPDKSGLPSDRFSAERTGGSVSTLTIQRTQQEDSAVYLCASSLGTVAGNTIYFGEGSWLTVV.

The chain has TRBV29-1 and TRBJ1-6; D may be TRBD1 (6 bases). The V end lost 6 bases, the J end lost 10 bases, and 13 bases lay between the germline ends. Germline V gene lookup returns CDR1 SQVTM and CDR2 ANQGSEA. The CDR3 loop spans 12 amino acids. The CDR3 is CSVLEGDSPLHF. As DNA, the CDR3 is TGCAGCGTCCTAGAGGGGGACTCACCCCTCCACTTT.

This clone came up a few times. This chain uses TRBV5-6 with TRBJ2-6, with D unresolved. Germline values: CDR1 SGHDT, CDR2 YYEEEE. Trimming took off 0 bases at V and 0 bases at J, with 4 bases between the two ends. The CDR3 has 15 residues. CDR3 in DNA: TGTGCCAGCAGCTTGGGACTCTCTGGGGCCAACGTCCTGACTTTC. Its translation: CASSLGLSGANVLTF.

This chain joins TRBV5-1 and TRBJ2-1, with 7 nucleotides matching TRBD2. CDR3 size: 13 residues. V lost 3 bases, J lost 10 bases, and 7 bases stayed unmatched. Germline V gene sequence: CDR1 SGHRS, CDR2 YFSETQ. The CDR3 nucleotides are TGCGCCAGCAGCTGGAACGGGGGGATGGAGCAGTTCTTC. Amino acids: CASSWNGGMEQFF.

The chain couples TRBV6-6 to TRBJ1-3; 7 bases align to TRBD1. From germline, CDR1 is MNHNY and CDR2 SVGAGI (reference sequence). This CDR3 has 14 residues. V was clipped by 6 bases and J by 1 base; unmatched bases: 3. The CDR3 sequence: CASRSTGSGNTIYF. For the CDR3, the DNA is TGTGCCAGCAGATCGACAGGGTCTGGAAACACCATATATTTT.

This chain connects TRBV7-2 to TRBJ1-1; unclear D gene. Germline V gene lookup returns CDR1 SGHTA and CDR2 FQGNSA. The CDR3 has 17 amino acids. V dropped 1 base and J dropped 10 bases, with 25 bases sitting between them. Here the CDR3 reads CASSLGLRGRIVSRAFF. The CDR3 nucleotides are TGTGCCAGCAGCTTAGGTTTGAGAGGGCGAATTGTTAGTAGAGCTTTCTTT. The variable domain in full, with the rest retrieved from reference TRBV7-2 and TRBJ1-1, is GAGVSQSPSNKVTEKGKDVELRCDPISGHTALYWYRQSLGQGLEFLIYFQGNSAPDKSGLPSDRFSAERTGGSVSTLTIQRTQQEDSAVYLCASSLGLRGRIVSRAFFGQGTRLTVV.

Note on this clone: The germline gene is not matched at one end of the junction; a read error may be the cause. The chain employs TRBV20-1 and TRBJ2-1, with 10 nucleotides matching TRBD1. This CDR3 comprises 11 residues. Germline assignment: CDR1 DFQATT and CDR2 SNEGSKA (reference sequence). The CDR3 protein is CSAKPGQGLLF. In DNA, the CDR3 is TGCAGTGCAAAGCCGGGACAGGGGCTACTCTTC.

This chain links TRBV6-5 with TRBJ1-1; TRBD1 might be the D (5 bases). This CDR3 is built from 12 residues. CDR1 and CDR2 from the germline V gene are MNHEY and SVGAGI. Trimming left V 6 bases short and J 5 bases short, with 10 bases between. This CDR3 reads CASSKGRTEAFF. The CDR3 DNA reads TGTGCCAGCAGCAAGGGGCGAACTGAAGCTTTCTTT.

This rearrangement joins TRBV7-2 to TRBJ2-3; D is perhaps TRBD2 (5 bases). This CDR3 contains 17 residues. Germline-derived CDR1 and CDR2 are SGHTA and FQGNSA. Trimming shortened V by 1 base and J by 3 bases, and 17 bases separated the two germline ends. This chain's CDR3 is CASSLGQGSGMTDTQYF. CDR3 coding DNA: TGTGCCAGCAGCTTAGGGCAAGGGTCGGGGATGACAGATACGCAGTATTTT.

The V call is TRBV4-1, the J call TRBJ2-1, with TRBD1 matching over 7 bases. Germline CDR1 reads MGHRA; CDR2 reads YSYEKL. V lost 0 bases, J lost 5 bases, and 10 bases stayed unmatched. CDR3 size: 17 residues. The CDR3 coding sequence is TGCGCCAGCAGCCAAGATCGGGGACAGTTCAGCGACAATGAGCAGTTCTTC. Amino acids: CASSQDRGQFSDNEQFF.

CDR3 nucleotide sequence: TGTGCCAGCAGCTTAGAGGGGCGGAGATCACCCCTCCACTTT. Protein product: CASSLEGRRSPLHF. The rearrangement joins TRBV7-6 to TRBJ1-6; perhaps TRBD1 as D (5 bases). The germline CDR1 and CDR2 sequences are SGHVS and FNYEAQ. The CDR3 runs to 14 residues. Trimming left V 1 base short and J 10 bases short, with 11 bases between.

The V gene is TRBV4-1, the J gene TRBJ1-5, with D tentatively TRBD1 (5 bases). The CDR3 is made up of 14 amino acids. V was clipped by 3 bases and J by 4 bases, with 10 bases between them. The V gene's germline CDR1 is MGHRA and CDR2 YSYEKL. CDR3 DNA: TGCGCCAGCAGCCACGTTGGGGGGAATCAGCCCCAGCATTTT. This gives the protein CASSHVGGNQPQHF.

The DNA of the CDR3 is TGCGCCAGCAGCCAAGACTGGACAGGGAGAGGCTTAAAGCGAACTGAAGCTTTCTTT. It specifies CASSQDWTGRGLKRTEAFF. V gene TRBV4-1 combines with J gene TRBJ1-1, with TRBD1 matching 8 bases. CDR3 length: 19 residues. CDR1 MGHRA and CDR2 YSYEKL come from the germline V gene. Trimming cost V 0 bases and J 5 bases; bases outside gene matches: 17.

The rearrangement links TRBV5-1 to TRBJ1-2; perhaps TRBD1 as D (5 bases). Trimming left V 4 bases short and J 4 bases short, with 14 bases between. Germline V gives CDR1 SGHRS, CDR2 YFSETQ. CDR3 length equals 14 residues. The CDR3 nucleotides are TGCGCCAGCAGCACGGGGGTGCAGGGCTATGGCTACACCTTC. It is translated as CASSTGVQGYGYTF.

The chain's CDR3 is CASSLGAGGMGETQYF. The CDR3 region has the DNA TGTGCCAGCAGCTTAGGAGCGGGGGGCATGGGAGAGACCCAGTACTTC. The rearrangement joins TRBV5-5 to TRBJ2-5, with 9 bases aligning to TRBD2. V trimming: 2 bases; J trimming: 4 bases; junction bases outside the gene matches: 9. Germline values: CDR1 SGHKS, CDR2 YYEKEE (reference sequence). The CDR3 is made up of 16 amino acids.

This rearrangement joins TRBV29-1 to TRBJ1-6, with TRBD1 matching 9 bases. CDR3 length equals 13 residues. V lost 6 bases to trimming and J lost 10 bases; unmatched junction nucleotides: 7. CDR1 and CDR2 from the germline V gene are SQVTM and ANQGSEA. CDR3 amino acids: CSVQQGAKSPLHF. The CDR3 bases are TGCAGCGTCCAACAGGGGGCCAAATCACCCCTCCACTTT.

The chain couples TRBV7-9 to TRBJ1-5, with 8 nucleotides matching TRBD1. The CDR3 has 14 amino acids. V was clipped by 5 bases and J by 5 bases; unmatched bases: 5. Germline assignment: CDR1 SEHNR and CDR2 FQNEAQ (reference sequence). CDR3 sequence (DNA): TGTGCCAGCAGCACCGGGACAGGAGATCAGCCCCAGCATTTT. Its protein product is CASSTGTGDQPQHF.

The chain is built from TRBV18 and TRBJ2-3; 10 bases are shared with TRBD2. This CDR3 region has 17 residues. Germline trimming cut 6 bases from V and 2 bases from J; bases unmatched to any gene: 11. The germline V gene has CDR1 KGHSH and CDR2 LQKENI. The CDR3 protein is CASSQTPSGGFTDTQYF. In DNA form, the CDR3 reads TGTGCCAGCTCCCAGACGCCTAGCGGGGGTTTCACAGATACGCAGTATTTT.

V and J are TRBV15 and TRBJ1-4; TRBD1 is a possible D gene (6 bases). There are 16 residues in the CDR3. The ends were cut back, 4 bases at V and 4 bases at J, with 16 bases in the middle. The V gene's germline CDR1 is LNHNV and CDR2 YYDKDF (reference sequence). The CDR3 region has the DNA TGTGCCACCAGCATAGGACCGGGGGGCATTAATGAAAAACTGTTTTTT. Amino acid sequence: CATSIGPGGINEKLFF.